Detailed here is one T cell receptor (beta chain). Its antigen is not identified. Each sample yielded at least 7 million isolated PBMCs. CDR3 length: 12 amino acids. Trimming left V 3 bases short and J 13 bases short, with 17 bases between. Germline V gene lookup returns CDR1 SGDLS and CDR2 YYNGEE. The use of a sample-barcoded 5' primer and a J-beta primer mix characterized a second PCR of about 7 to 12 cycles. TCRdb redid the calling of the 5' RACE reads with MiXCR, one entry per CDR3 protein. The table records some 290,000 distinct CDR3 sequences, 25% to 30% of them present only once. The data belong to a study of blood T cells in healthy people across ages. Study observations and caveats: In the absence of known donor CMV status, changes in expanded clonotypes were possibly confounded.

The clonotype was recovered from an older woman in good health. The gene calls are TRBV9 and TRBJ2-7; possible D gene TRBD1, 5 bases. What was sequenced was blood. The CDR3 sequence: CASSGLGASIYF. Written as DNA, the CDR3 is TGTGCCAGCAGCGGTTTAGGGGCCTCCATTTACTTC.